Included here is one T cell receptor (beta chain) sequence, with context. This sample is part of a study of blood T cell repertoires in COVID-19. Study context: PBMCs, B-cell-depleted T cells, or T cells provided the cDNA or gDNA that made up the material.

CDR3 length: 15 amino acids. V lost 1 base and J lost 4, with 14 bases in between. Per germline, CDR1 SGHDT and CDR2 YYEEEE. Participant-given clinical history determined each cohort assignment. TCRdb keeps only in-frame clones here, not all; method: immunoSEQ multiplex PCR. This table holds 180,000 or so clones, roughly four fifths found once. This receptor was identified in a man aged 50 or older who had recovered from COVID-19. The chain links TRBV5-6 to TRBJ2-5; no firm D call. The specimen was PBMCs or T cells enriched from blood (not recorded which). CDR3 nucleotides: TGTGCCAGCAGCTTGTTCGCGTTATCCATAGAGACCCAGTACTTC. Translated, it gives CASSLFALSIETQYF.